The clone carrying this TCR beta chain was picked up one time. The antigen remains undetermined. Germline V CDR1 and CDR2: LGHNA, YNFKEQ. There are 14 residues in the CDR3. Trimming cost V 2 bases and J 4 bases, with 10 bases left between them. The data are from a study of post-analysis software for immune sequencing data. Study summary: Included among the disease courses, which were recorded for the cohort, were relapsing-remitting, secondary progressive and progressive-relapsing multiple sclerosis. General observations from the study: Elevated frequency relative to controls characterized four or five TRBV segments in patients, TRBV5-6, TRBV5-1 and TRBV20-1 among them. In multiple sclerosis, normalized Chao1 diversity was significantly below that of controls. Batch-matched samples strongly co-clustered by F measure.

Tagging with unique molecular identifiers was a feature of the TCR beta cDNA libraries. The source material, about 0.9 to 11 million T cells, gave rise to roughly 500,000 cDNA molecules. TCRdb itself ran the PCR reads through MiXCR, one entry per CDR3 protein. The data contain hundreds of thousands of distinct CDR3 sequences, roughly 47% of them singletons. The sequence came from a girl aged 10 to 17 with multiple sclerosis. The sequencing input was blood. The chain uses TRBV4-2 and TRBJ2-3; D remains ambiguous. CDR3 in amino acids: CASSQIPPADTQYF. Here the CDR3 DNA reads TGTGCCAGCAGCCAAATACCACCAGCAGATACGCAGTATTTT.